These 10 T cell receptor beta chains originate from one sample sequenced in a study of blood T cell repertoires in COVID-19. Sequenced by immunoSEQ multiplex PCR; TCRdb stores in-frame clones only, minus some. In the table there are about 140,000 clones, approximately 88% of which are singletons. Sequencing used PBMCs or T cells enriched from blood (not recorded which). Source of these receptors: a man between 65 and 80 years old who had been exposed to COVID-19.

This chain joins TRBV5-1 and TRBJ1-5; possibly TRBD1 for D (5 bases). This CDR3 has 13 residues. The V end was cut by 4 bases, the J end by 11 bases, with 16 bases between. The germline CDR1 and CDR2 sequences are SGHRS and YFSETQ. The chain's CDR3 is CASSPDGGGSQHF. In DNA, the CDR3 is TGCGCCAGCAGCCCGGACGGCGGGGGGTCCCAGCATTTT. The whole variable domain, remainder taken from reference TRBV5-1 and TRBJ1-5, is KAGVTQTPRYLIKTRGQQVTLSCSPISGHRSVSWYQQTPGQGLQFLFEYFSETQRNKGNFPGRFSGRQFSNSRSEMNVSTLELGDSALYLCASSPDGGGSQHFGDGTRLSIL.

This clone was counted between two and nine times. Here the CDR3 DNA reads TGTGCCAGCATGGGCGGCCCGGGACAGGGGTCAAACATTCAGTACTTC. It encodes CASMGGPGQGSNIQYF. The chain employs TRBV7-9 and TRBJ2-4; TRBD1 matches 10 bases. Germline lookup yields CDR1 SEHNR and CDR2 FQNEAQ (reference sequence). V dropped 7 bases and J dropped 6; count of bases not matched to a gene: 12. The CDR3 is made up of 16 amino acids.

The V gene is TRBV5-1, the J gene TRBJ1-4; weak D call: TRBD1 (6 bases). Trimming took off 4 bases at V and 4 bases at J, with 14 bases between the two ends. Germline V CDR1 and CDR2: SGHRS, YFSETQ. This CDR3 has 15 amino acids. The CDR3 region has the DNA TGCGCCAGCAGCCTACAGGGACAAAATAATGAAAAACTGTTTTTT. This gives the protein CASSLQGQNNEKLFF.

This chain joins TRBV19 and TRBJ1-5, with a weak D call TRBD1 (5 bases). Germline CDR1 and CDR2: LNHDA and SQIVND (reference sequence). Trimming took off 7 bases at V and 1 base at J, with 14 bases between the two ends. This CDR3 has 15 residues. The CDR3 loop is CASITVAGSNQPQHF. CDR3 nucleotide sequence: TGTGCCAGTATCACAGTTGCAGGGAGCAATCAGCCCCAGCATTTT.

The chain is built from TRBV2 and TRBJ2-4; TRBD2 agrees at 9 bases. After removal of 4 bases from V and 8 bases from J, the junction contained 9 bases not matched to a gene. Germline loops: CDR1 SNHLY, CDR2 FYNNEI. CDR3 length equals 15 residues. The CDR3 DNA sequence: TGTGCCAGCAGTGTGGGCGGGGGGGCAACCCACATTCAGTACTTC. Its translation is CASSVGGGATHIQYF.

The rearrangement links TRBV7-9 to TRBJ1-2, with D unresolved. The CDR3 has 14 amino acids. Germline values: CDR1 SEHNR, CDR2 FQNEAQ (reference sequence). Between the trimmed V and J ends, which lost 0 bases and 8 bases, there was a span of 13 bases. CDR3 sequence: CASSLAPGARGYTF. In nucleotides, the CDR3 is TGTGCCAGCAGCTTAGCGCCCGGTGCAAGAGGCTACACCTTC.

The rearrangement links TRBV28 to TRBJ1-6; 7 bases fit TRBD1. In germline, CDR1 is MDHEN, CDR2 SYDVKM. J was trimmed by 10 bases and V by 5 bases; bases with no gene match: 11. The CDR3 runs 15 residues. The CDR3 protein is CASSLPTGTASPLHF. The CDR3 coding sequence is TGTGCCAGCAGTCTACCAACCGGGACAGCCTCACCCCTCCACTTT.

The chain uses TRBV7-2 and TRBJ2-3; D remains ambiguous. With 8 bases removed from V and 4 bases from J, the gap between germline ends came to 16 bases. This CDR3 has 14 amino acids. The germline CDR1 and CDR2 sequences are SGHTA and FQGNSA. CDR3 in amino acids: CASDVELEADTQYF. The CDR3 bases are TGTGCCAGCGACGTGGAGCTTGAGGCAGATACGCAGTATTTT.

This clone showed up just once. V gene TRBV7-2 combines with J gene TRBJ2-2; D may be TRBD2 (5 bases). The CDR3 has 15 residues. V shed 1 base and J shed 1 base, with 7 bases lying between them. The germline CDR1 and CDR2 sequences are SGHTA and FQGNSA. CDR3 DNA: TGTGCCAGCAGCTTAGGGACTCAGAACACCGGGGAGCTGTTTTTT. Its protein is CASSLGTQNTGELFF.

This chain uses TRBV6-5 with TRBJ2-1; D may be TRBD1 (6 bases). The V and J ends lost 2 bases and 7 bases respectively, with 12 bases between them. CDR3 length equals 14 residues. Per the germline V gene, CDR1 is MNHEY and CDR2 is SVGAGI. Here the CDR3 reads CASSYGQGTNEQFF. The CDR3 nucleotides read TGTGCCAGCAGTTACGGTCAGGGGACAAATGAGCAGTTCTTC.